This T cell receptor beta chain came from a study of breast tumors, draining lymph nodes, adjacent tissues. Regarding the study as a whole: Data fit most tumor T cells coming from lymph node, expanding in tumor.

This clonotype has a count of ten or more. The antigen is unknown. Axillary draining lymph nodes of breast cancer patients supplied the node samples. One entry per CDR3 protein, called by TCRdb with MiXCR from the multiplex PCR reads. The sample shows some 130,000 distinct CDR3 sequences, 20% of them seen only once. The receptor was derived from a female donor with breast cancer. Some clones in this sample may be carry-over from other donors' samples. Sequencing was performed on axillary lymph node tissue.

This chain's CDR3 is CASSLVRKETQYF. For the CDR3, the DNA is TGTGCCAGCAGTTTAGTTAGAAAAGAGACCCAGTACTTC. This chain links TRBV12-3 or TRBV12-4 with TRBJ2-5; D remains ambiguous. With 1 base removed from V and 3 bases from J, the gap between germline ends came to 6 bases. This CDR3 region has 13 residues.